A selection of T cell receptor beta chains follows, all from one sample in a study of radiotherapy plus CTLA-4 blockade in lung cancer. This table comes from immunoSEQ multiplex PCR, and its TCRdb copy is limited to in-frame clones, with some not included. The table shows some 32,000 clones, with approximately 75% occurring only once. The sample in question was peripheral blood, obtained from a patient treated with radiotherapy plus ipilimumab. The receptors here all came from a human donor with non-small cell lung cancer that progressed on radiotherapy plus ipilimumab. Each CDR3 is given with its conserved first and last residue. The D gene is left open where the match is weak. Not every row has a clone size; where given, it reads once, few, many or a size class.

>TRBV7-2|-|TRBD1|TRBJ2-7
CASSLGAGGDEQYF
TGTGCCAGCAGCTTAGGGGCAGGGGGCGACGAGCAGTACTTC
>TRBV4-1|-|-|TRBJ1-2
CASSQFQEVNYGYTF
TGCGCCAGCAGCCAATTTCAGGAGGTTAACTATGGCTACACCTTC
>TRBV27|-|-|TRBJ1-6
CASSLLGRGNSPLHF
TGTGCCAGCAGTTTGTTAGGAAGGGGTAATTCACCCCTCCACTTT
>TRBV7-9|-|-|TRBJ2-1
CASSFGGGRYNEQFF
TGTGCCAGCAGCTTTGGCGGGGGCCGATACAATGAGCAGTTCTTC
>TRBV5-1|-|-|TRBJ2-7
CASSEASLGEQYF
TGCGCCAGCAGTGAGGCCAGCCTCGGCGAGCAGTACTTC
>TRBV9|-|-|TRBJ2-2
CASSVVGGTGELFF
TGTGCCAGCAGCGTAGTGGGGGGAACCGGGGAGCTGTTTTTT
>TRBV27|-|TRBD1|TRBJ1-2
CASSFRDRGFGYGYTF
TGTGCCAGCAGTTTCCGGGACAGGGGGTTTGGGTATGGCTACACCTTC
>TRBV10-1|-|-|TRBJ1-2
CASSDSRGGYTF
TGCGCCAGCAGTGATTCCAGAGGTGGCTACACCTTC
>TRBV7-3|few|-|TRBJ1-5
CASSSHRTNQPQHF
TGTGCCAGCAGTTCTCACAGGACGAATCAGCCCCAGCATTTT
>TRBV7-8|-|TRBD2|TRBJ2-3
CASSPRLAGEVADTQYF
TGTGCCAGCAGCCCTCGACTAGCGGGGGAAGTAGCAGATACGCAGTATTTT
>TRBV5-1|-|TRBD1|TRBJ2-1
CASSKGAGSYNEQFF
TGCGCCAGCAGTAAGGGGGCCGGCTCCTACAATGAGCAGTTCTTC
>TRBV9|-|TRBD1|TRBJ2-2
CASSPRQGFISGELFF
TGTGCCAGCAGCCCCAGACAGGGCTTCATCTCCGGGGAGCTGTTTTTT
>TRBV12-5|few|-|TRBJ1-1
CASDRKGNTEAFF
TGTGCTAGTGACAGGAAGGGGAACACTGAAGCTTTCTTT
>TRBV19|-|-|TRBJ2-1
CASGRSNEQFF
TGTGCCAGTGGGAGGTCCAATGAGCAGTTCTTC
>TRBV6-6|-|-|TRBJ2-5
CASRGQMGETQYF
TGTGCCAGCAGAGGACAGATGGGGGAGACCCAGTACTTC
>TRBV19|-|-|TRBJ1-5
CAGSRDRSNQPQHF
TGTGCCGGTAGTAGAGACAGAAGCAATCAGCCCCAGCATTTT